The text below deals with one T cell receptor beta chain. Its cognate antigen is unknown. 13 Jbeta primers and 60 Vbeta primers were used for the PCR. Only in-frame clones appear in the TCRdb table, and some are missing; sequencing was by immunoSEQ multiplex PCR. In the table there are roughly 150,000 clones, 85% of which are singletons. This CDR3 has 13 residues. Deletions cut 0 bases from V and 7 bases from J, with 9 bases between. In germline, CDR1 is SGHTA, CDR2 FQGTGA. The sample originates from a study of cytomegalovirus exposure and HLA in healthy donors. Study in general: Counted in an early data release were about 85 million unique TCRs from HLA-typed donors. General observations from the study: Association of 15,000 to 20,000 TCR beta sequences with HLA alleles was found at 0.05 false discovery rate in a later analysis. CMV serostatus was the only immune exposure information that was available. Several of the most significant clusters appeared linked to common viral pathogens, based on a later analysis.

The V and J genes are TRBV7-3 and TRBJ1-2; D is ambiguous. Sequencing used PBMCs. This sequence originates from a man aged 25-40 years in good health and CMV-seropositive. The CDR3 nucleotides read TGTGCCAGCAGCTTAACGACGGGGTCTGGCTACACCTTC. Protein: CASSLTTGSGYTF.